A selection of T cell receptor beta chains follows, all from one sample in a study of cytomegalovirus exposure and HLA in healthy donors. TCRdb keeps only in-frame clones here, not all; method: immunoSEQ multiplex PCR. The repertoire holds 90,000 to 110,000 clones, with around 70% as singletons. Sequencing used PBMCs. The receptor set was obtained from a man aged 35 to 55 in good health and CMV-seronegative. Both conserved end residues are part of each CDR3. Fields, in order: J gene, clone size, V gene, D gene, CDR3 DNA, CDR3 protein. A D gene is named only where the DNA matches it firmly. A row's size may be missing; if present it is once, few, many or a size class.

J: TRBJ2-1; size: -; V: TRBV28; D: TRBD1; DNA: TGTGCCAGCAGTGGGACAGGGGCCCACAATGAGCAGTTCTTC; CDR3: CASSGTGAHNEQFF
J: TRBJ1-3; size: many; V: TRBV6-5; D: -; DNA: TGTGCCAGCAGTTATAGTCCGACTCGCGGAAACACCATATATTTT; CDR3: CASSYSPTRGNTIYF
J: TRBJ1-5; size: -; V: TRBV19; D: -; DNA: TGTGCCAGTAGTATGGGTGGACAGAATCAGCCCCAGCATTTT; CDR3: CASSMGGQNQPQHF
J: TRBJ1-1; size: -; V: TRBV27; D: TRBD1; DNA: TGTGCCAGCAGTCTACAGGGGAGGAACACTGAAGCTTTCTTT; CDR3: CASSLQGRNTEAFF
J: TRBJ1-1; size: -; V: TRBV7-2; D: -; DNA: TGTGCCAGCATGGCTGGGGGCATGAACACTGAAGCTTTCTTT; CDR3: CASMAGGMNTEAFF
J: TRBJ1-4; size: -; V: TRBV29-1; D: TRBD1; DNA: TGCAGCGTGGGACAGGGGCGGGAAAAACTGTTTTTT; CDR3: CSVGQGREKLFF
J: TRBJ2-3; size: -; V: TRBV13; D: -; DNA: TGTGCCAGCACACGCGCAAGCACAGATACGCAGTATTTT; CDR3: CASTRASTDTQYF
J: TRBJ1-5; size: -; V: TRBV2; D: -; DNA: TGTGCCAGCAACCGCGGACGGGATAGCAATCAGCCCCAGCATTTT; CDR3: CASNRGRDSNQPQHF
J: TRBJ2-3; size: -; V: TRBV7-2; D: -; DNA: TGTGCCAGCAGCCCCGCACCGCCTCCAGGGACAGATACGCAGTATTTT; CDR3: CASSPAPPPGTDTQYF
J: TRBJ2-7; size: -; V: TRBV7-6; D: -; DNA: TGTGCCAGCAGCTTGGCAGGGGATATCCACTCCTACGAGCAGTACTTC; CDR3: CASSLAGDIHSYEQYF
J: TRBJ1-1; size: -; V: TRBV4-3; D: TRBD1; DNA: TGCGCCAGCAGCCAAGAGGACAGGGTGGGTGAAGCTTTCTTT; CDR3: CASSQEDRVGEAFF